A selection of T cell receptor beta chains follows, all from one sample in a study of blood T cell repertoires in COVID-19. Assay used: immunoSEQ multiplex PCR; TCRdb lists only in-frame clones, some missing. Among 190,000 or so clones listed, about 87% were seen once. The sequencing sample was made of peripheral blood. The source is a man aged 55 to 69 who had recovered from COVID-19. The CDR3 runs from the conserved cysteine through the conserved F or W. The order of the fields is V gene, CDR3 length, D gene, clone size, J gene, CDR3 protein, CDR3 DNA. A D gene is named only where the DNA matches it firmly. The size entry is marked missing in some rows and otherwise reads once, few, many or a size class.

V gene: TRBV5-5
CDR3 length: 15
D gene: TRBD1
clone size: once
J gene: TRBJ1-4
CDR3 protein: CASSAQQGIIEKLFF
CDR3 DNA: TGTGCCAGCAGCGCCCAACAGGGGATCATTGAAAAACTGTTTTTT

V gene: TRBV21-1
CDR3 length: 12
D gene: -
clone size: few
J gene: TRBJ2-7
CDR3 protein: CASSKDRAEQYF
CDR3 DNA: TGTGCCAGCAGCAAGGACAGGGCCGAGCAGTACTTC

V gene: TRBV19
CDR3 length: 14
D gene: TRBD2
clone size: -
J gene: TRBJ2-7
CDR3 protein: CASSLQLGGIEQYF
CDR3 DNA: TGTGCCAGTAGTTTGCAGTTGGGGGGGATCGAGCAGTACTTC

V gene: TRBV7-9
CDR3 length: 14
D gene: TRBD1
clone size: -
J gene: TRBJ1-6
CDR3 protein: CASSSSQGNSPLHF
CDR3 DNA: TGTGCCAGCAGCTCATCACAGGGGAATTCACCCCTCCACTTT

V gene: TRBV27
CDR3 length: 14
D gene: -
clone size: -
J gene: TRBJ2-7
CDR3 protein: CASRLLGGVGEQYF
CDR3 DNA: TGTGCCAGCAGGCTCCTAGGGGGAGTTGGCGAGCAGTACTTC

V gene: TRBV5-4
CDR3 length: 15
D gene: TRBD1
clone size: -
J gene: TRBJ1-2
CDR3 protein: CASSLGGQGVWGYTF
CDR3 DNA: TGTGCCAGCAGCTTGGGAGGACAGGGGGTGTGGGGCTACACCTTC

V gene: TRBV7-3
CDR3 length: 14
D gene: -
clone size: -
J gene: TRBJ2-7
CDR3 protein: CASKLGQSSYEQYF
CDR3 DNA: TGTGCCAGCAAGTTGGGCCAGAGCTCCTACGAGCAGTACTTC

V gene: TRBV2
CDR3 length: 17
D gene: -
clone size: -
J gene: TRBJ1-1
CDR3 protein: CASSRDPQGAGGTEAFF
CDR3 DNA: TGTGCCAGCAGTCGCGACCCACAGGGCGCCGGGGGGACTGAAGCTTTCTTT

V gene: TRBV7-7
CDR3 length: 16
D gene: TRBD2
clone size: -
J gene: TRBJ2-3
CDR3 protein: CASSLGLAGGPDTQYF
CDR3 DNA: TGTGCCAGCAGCTTAGGGTTAGCGGGAGGCCCAGATACGCAGTATTTT

V gene: TRBV15
CDR3 length: 15
D gene: -
clone size: -
J gene: TRBJ2-1
CDR3 protein: CATSRDILGLNEQFF
CDR3 DNA: TGTGCCACCAGCAGAGATATACTAGGGCTCAATGAGCAGTTCTTC

V gene: TRBV9
CDR3 length: 15
D gene: -
clone size: -
J gene: TRBJ1-3
CDR3 protein: CASSVEGVSGNTIYF
CDR3 DNA: TGTGCCAGCAGCGTAGAAGGAGTTTCTGGAAACACCATATATTTT

V gene: TRBV7-2
CDR3 length: 13
D gene: TRBD2
clone size: -
J gene: TRBJ2-5
CDR3 protein: CASPLAGGETQYF
CDR3 DNA: TGTGCCAGCCCACTAGCGGGGGGCGAGACCCAGTACTTC

V gene: TRBV5-4
CDR3 length: 14
D gene: TRBD2
clone size: -
J gene: TRBJ2-7
CDR3 protein: CASSLLAGGHEQYF
CDR3 DNA: TGTGCCAGCAGCTTGCTGGCGGGAGGCCACGAGCAGTACTTC

V gene: TRBV4-1
CDR3 length: 20
D gene: TRBD2
clone size: -
J gene: TRBJ2-3
CDR3 protein: CASSQTQHSRLAGSTDTQYF
CDR3 DNA: TGCGCCAGCAGCCAGACCCAACATTCCCGACTAGCGGGAAGCACAGATACGCAGTATTTT

V gene: TRBV30
CDR3 length: 13
D gene: -
clone size: -
J gene: TRBJ2-1
CDR3 protein: CAWRTQNYNEQFF
CDR3 DNA: TGTGCCTGGAGGACACAGAACTACAATGAGCAGTTCTTC

V gene: TRBV5-1
CDR3 length: 13
D gene: -
clone size: -
J gene: TRBJ2-2
CDR3 protein: CASSFEGAGELFF
CDR3 DNA: TGCGCCAGCAGCTTCGAAGGGGCCGGGGAGCTGTTTTTT

V gene: TRBV27
CDR3 length: 12
D gene: -
clone size: -
J gene: TRBJ1-1
CDR3 protein: CASRGVNTEAFF
CDR3 DNA: TGTGCCAGCAGAGGGGTGAACACTGAAGCTTTCTTT

V gene: TRBV11-3
CDR3 length: 15
D gene: -
clone size: -
J gene: TRBJ2-5
CDR3 protein: CASSLDGTPQETQYF
CDR3 DNA: TGTGCCAGCAGCTTAGATGGCACCCCCCAAGAGACCCAGTACTTC

V gene: TRBV27
CDR3 length: 15
D gene: TRBD2
clone size: -
J gene: TRBJ2-5
CDR3 protein: CASSWQRGPQETQYF
CDR3 DNA: TGTGCCAGCAGTTGGCAGCGGGGGCCCCAAGAGACCCAGTACTTC

V gene: TRBV5-1
CDR3 length: 15
D gene: -
clone size: -
J gene: TRBJ2-5
CDR3 protein: CASSLNTLTQETQYF
CDR3 DNA: TGCGCCAGCAGCTTGAACACCCTCACCCAAGAGACCCAGTACTTC

V gene: TRBV30
CDR3 length: 15
D gene: TRBD1
clone size: -
J gene: TRBJ1-2
CDR3 protein: CAWSGDRVSSYGYTF
CDR3 DNA: TGTGCCTGGAGTGGGGACAGGGTATCCAGCTATGGCTACACCTTC

V gene: TRBV5-4
CDR3 length: 16
D gene: -
clone size: -
J gene: TRBJ2-7
CDR3 protein: CASSLAVGVRSYEQYF
CDR3 DNA: TGTGCCAGCAGCTTGGCCGTAGGGGTGCGTTCCTACGAGCAGTACTTC

V gene: TRBV30
CDR3 length: 13
D gene: -
clone size: -
J gene: TRBJ1-6
CDR3 protein: CAWTQQFNSPLHF
CDR3 DNA: TGTGCCTGGACCCAACAGTTCAATTCACCCCTCCACTTT

V gene: TRBV5-4
CDR3 length: 15
D gene: TRBD1
clone size: -
J gene: TRBJ1-3
CDR3 protein: CASSSDRGTGNTIYF
CDR3 DNA: TGTGCCAGCAGCTCAGACAGGGGAACTGGAAACACCATATATTTT

V gene: TRBV6-5
CDR3 length: 14
D gene: -
clone size: -
J gene: TRBJ1-6
CDR3 protein: CASSAAGAGSPLHF
CDR3 DNA: TGTGCCAGCAGCGCCGCGGGGGCAGGTTCACCCCTCCACTTT

V gene: TRBV6-6
CDR3 length: 14
D gene: TRBD1
clone size: -
J gene: TRBJ2-7
CDR3 protein: CASSLTGGMGEQYF
CDR3 DNA: TGTGCCAGCAGTTTAACAGGGGGCATGGGCGAGCAGTACTTC

V gene: TRBV19
CDR3 length: 14
D gene: TRBD1
clone size: many
J gene: TRBJ1-2
CDR3 protein: CASSITGVNYGYTF
CDR3 DNA: TGTGCCAGTAGTATCACAGGGGTTAACTATGGCTACACCTTC

V gene: TRBV15
CDR3 length: 15
D gene: -
clone size: -
J gene: TRBJ2-5
CDR3 protein: CATSRDQAGRETQYF
CDR3 DNA: TGTGCCACCAGCAGAGATCAGGCAGGGAGGGAGACCCAGTACTTC

V gene: TRBV23-1
CDR3 length: 15
D gene: -
clone size: once
J gene: TRBJ2-1
CDR3 protein: CASSSLARSYNEQFF
CDR3 DNA: TGCGCCAGCAGTAGCTTAGCGCGCTCCTACAATGAGCAGTTCTTC

V gene: TRBV30
CDR3 length: 15
D gene: -
clone size: -
J gene: TRBJ1-3
CDR3 protein: CAWSVGGLSGNTIYF
CDR3 DNA: TGTGCCTGGAGTGTGGGAGGCCTCTCTGGAAACACCATATATTTT

V gene: TRBV7-9
CDR3 length: 18
D gene: -
clone size: -
J gene: TRBJ1-6
CDR3 protein: CASSPRGSQAQGNSPLHF
CDR3 DNA: TGTGCCAGCAGCCCAAGAGGGTCGCAGGCCCAAGGGAATTCACCCCTCCACTTT

V gene: TRBV18
CDR3 length: 16
D gene: -
clone size: -
J gene: TRBJ2-4
CDR3 protein: CASSPQNSVAKNIQYF
CDR3 DNA: TGTGCCAGCTCACCACAAAATTCAGTAGCCAAAAACATTCAGTACTTC

V gene: TRBV29-1
CDR3 length: 17
D gene: TRBD1
clone size: -
J gene: TRBJ1-1
CDR3 protein: CSVDPGTGGLRNTEAFF
CDR3 DNA: TGCAGCGTAGATCCCGGGACAGGGGGCTTACGGAACACTGAAGCTTTCTTT

V gene: TRBV7-3
CDR3 length: 13
D gene: -
clone size: -
J gene: TRBJ2-1
CDR3 protein: CASSPDSGPPGIF
CDR3 DNA: TGTGCCAGCAGCCCTGATAGCGGACCCCCAGGAATCTTC

V gene: TRBV7-8
CDR3 length: 12
D gene: -
clone size: -
J gene: TRBJ2-1
CDR3 protein: CASSLVGSSRLF
CDR3 DNA: TGTGCCAGCAGCTTAGTGGGTAGTAGCCGCCTCTTC

V gene: TRBV6-5
CDR3 length: 14
D gene: TRBD2
clone size: -
J gene: TRBJ2-5
CDR3 protein: CASSKPGLRETQYF
CDR3 DNA: TGTGCCAGCAGCAAGCCGGGACTACGGGAGACCCAGTACTTC

V gene: TRBV5-4
CDR3 length: 17
D gene: TRBD2
clone size: -
J gene: TRBJ2-5
CDR3 protein: CASSLGPGPSGQETQYF
CDR3 DNA: TGTGCCAGCAGCTTAGGTCCCGGGCCTAGCGGGCAAGAGACCCAGTACTTC

V gene: TRBV4-1
CDR3 length: 16
D gene: TRBD1
clone size: -
J gene: TRBJ1-1
CDR3 protein: CASSPIGGTGNTEAFF
CDR3 DNA: TGCGCCAGCAGCCCGATCGGTGGGACAGGGAACACTGAAGCTTTCTTT

V gene: TRBV4-1
CDR3 length: 17
D gene: TRBD2
clone size: -
J gene: TRBJ2-2
CDR3 protein: CASSQDKVAGTNGELFF
CDR3 DNA: TGCGCCAGCAGCCAAGATAAGGTAGCGGGGACGAACGGGGAGCTGTTTTTT

V gene: TRBV2
CDR3 length: 15
D gene: -
clone size: -
J gene: TRBJ2-3
CDR3 protein: CASRFLATSTDTQYF
CDR3 DNA: TGTGCCAGCAGATTCCTAGCAACTAGCACAGATACGCAGTATTTT

V gene: TRBV19
CDR3 length: 14
D gene: -
clone size: -
J gene: TRBJ1-1
CDR3 protein: CASTPGGRNTEAFF
CDR3 DNA: TGTGCCAGTACCCCTGGGGGGAGGAACACTGAAGCTTTCTTT

V gene: TRBV19
CDR3 length: 13
D gene: TRBD2
clone size: -
J gene: TRBJ2-3
CDR3 protein: CASKAGGTDTQYF
CDR3 DNA: TGTGCCAGTAAAGCGGGGGGCACAGATACGCAGTATTTT